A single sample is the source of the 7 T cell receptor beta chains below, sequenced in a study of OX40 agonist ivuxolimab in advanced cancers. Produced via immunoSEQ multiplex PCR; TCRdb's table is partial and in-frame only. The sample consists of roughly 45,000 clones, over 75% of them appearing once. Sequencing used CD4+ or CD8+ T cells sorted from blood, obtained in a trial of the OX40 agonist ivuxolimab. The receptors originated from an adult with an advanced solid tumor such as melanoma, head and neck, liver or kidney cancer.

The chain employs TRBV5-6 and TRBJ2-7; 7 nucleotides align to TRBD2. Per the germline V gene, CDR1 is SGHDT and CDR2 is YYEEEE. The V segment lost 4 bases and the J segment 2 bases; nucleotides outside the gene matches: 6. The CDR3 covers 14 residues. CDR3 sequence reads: CASSGERGAYEQYF. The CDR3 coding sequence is TGTGCCAGCAGCGGGGAGCGGGGAGCCTACGAGCAGTACTTC.

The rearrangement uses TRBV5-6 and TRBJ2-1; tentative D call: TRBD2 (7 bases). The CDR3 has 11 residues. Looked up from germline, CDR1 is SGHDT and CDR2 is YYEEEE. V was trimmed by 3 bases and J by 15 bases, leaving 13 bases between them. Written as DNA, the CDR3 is TGTGCCAGCAGCTCGGGGGGCCTCCTGTTCTTC. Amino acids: CASSSGGLLFF.

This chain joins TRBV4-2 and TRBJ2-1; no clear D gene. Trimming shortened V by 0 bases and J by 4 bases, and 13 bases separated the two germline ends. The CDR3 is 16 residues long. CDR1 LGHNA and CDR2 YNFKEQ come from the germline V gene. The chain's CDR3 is CASSQDGQPRYNEQFF. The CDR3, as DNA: TGTGCCAGCAGCCAAGACGGGCAGCCACGATACAATGAGCAGTTCTTC.

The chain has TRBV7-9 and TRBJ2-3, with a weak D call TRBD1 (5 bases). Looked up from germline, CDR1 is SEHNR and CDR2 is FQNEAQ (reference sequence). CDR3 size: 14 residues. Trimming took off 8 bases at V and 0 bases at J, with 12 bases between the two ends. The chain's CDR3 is CASDRDRSTDTQYF. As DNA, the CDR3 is TGTGCCAGCGACAGAGACCGTAGCACAGATACGCAGTATTTT.

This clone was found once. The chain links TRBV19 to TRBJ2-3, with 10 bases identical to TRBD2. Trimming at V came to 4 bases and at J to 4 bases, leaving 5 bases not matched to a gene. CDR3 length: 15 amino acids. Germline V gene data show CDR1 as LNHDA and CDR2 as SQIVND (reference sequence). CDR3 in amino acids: CASSTRAGGADTQYF. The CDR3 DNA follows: TGTGCCAGTAGTACTCGAGCGGGAGGGGCAGATACGCAGTATTTT.

The CDR3 DNA reads as TGTGCCAGCAGCCACGGCCCCGGGTCAGGCGAGCAGTACTTC. The encoded protein is CASSHGPGSGEQYF. This rearrangement joins TRBV7-2 to TRBJ2-7, with D unclear. Trimming left V 5 bases short and J 6 bases short, with 17 bases between. The CDR3 is 14 residues long. CDR1 and CDR2 (germline): SGHTA, FQGNSA. Using reference TRBV7-2 and TRBJ2-7 for the parts outside the CDR3, the full variable domain is GAGVSQSPSNKVTEKGKDVELRCDPISGHTALYWYRQSLGQGLEFLIYFQGNSAPDKSGLPSDRFSAERTGGSVSTLTIQRTQQEDSAVYLCASSHGPGSGEQYFGPGTRLTVT.

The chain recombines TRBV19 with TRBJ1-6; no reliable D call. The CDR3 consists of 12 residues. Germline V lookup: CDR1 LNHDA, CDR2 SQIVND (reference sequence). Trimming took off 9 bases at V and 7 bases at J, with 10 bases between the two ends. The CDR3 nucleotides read TGTGCCAGCGCCTCAGCGAATTCACCCCTCCACTTT. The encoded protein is CASASANSPLHF.